Sequencing of this TCR beta chain was carried out in a study of control samples from healthy donors and cancer patients (dated by TCRdb to 2020 to 2021). The library relied on the immunoSEQ multiplex PCR assay. TCRdb mirrors the immuneACCESS table, restricted to in-frame sequences. Some clones are absent from its copies; in checked studies, under half trace to an unresolved V gene, and the reason for the others is unknown. Within this sample are several thousand clones, with roughly 90% of them counted one time only. Just under 20% of the sample comes from the top ten. With respect to this clone: No cognate antigen has been identified for it. No qualities accompany the bases; no much larger clone lies one base away.

The sequence was obtained from a man in his 60s with colorectal cancer. Sequencing was performed on PBMCs.

The DNA sequence follows: TGTGCCAGTAGTACACGGGACAGGGTTATAACTATTGGATCTGAAGCTTTCTTT. This encodes CASSTRDRVITIGSEAFF. This sequence uses TRBV19 and TRBJ1-1, with TRBD1 identical over 9 junction bases. V trim: 4 bases; J trim: 6 bases; unmatched bases: 18. The CDR3 has 18 amino acids, counting the end cysteine and phenylalanine. The kept DNA is CDR3 alone, 54 bases in frame from the first base. The germline V gene (reference sequence) provides CDR1 LNHDA and CDR2 SQIVND.